This entry features one T cell receptor beta chain sequence. These data come from a study of radiotherapy plus CTLA-4 blockade in lung cancer. The method was immunoSEQ multiplex PCR; TCRdb's version includes in-frame clones alone and lacks a portion of them. This sample has roughly 54,000 clones, with about 83% found just once. This CDR3 is built from 15 residues. Trimming shortened V by 3 bases and J by 6 bases, and 14 bases separated the two germline ends. Germline V lookup: CDR1 LNHDA, CDR2 SQIVND (reference sequence). The chain has TRBV19 and TRBJ2-2, with D maybe TRBD2 (5 bases). The TCR comes from a human donor with non-small cell lung cancer whose response to radiotherapy plus ipilimumab could not be evaluated. Here the sequenced sample was peripheral blood, taken from a patient treated with radiotherapy plus ipilimumab. The CDR3 sequence: CASSMGLARAGELFF. The CDR3 DNA sequence: TGTGCCAGTAGTATGGGCCTAGCTCGGGCCGGGGAGCTGTTTTTT.